The next 21 T cell receptor beta chains were all read from a single sample in a study of shared clonotypes between healthy human individuals. Produced via immunoSEQ multiplex PCR; TCRdb's table is partial and in-frame only. The data hold 2 million to 3 million clones, with roughly 93% observed a single time. Sequencing was performed on naive CD4+ T cells from PBMCs. Subset noted: CD45RA+ positively selected. All receptors come from a young man in good health. Some clones in this sample may be carry-over from other donors' samples.

The chain recombines TRBV9 with TRBJ2-2; the D gene is possibly TRBD2 (5 bases). The CDR3 contains 16 residues. Looked up from germline, CDR1 is SGDLS and CDR2 is YYNGEE. The V end was cut by 3 bases, the J end by 3 bases, with 15 bases between. CDR3: CASSAIGRADTGELFF. CDR3 coding DNA: TGTGCCAGCAGCGCCATTGGGCGGGCCGACACCGGGGAGCTGTTTTTT.

The chain links TRBV6-6 to TRBJ1-1, with D hard to call. The CDR3 has 16 residues. The germline CDR1 and CDR2 sequences are MNHNY and SVGAGI (reference sequence). V was clipped by 0 bases and J by 1 base, with 12 bases between them. The CDR3 loop is CASSYSKLVGNTEAFF. The CDR3, as DNA: TGTGCCAGCAGTTACTCGAAACTGGTCGGGAACACTGAAGCTTTCTTT.

About this clone: One end of the junction varies from germline; a read error may be responsible. J is TRBJ1-2 and V is TRBV6-4; D unresolved. Per germline, CDR1 MRHNA and CDR2 SNTAGT. This CDR3 is 12 amino acids long. The CDR3, as DNA: TGTGCCAGCAGTGACGGTTATGGGCGCGGAACTTTC. Residues: CASSDGYGRGTF.

The chain couples TRBV4-3 to TRBJ1-1; no clear D. Trimming took off 1 base at V and 1 base at J, with 10 bases between the two ends. This CDR3 spans 15 amino acids. CDR1 is LGHNA, CDR2 YSLEER, per germline. This CDR3 is CASSQGTGPNTEAFF. The CDR3 bases are TGCGCCAGCAGCCAAGGCACGGGCCCGAACACTGAAGCTTTCTTT.

This chain links TRBV27 with TRBJ1-5; D remains ambiguous. Between the trimmed V and J ends, which lost 5 bases and 2 bases, there was a span of 10 bases. This CDR3 spans 14 amino acids. In germline, CDR1 is MNHEY, CDR2 SMNVEV (reference sequence). CDR3 protein: CASSPFGGNQPQHF. The CDR3, as DNA: TGTGCCAGCAGTCCCTTTGGGGGCAATCAGCCCCAGCATTTT.

The chain employs TRBV7-2 and TRBJ2-3; TRBD2 agrees at 8 bases. CDR1 and CDR2 from the germline V gene are SGHTA and FQGNSA. The CDR3 covers 13 residues. Trimming cost V 8 bases and J 1 base; bases outside gene matches: 2. This CDR3 reads CASERGRTDTQYF. In DNA, the CDR3 is TGTGCCAGCGAGCGGGGGCGCACAGATACGCAGTATTTT.

The chain uses TRBV6-5 and TRBJ1-5, with TRBD1 identical over 12 bases. This CDR3 comprises 15 residues. The germline gives CDR1 MNHEY, CDR2 SVGAGI. V lost 6 bases, J lost 11 bases, and 11 bases stayed unmatched. The CDR3 region has the DNA TGTGCCAGCAGATCCCTTGGGACAGGGGGCGGATCCCAGCATTTT. As protein: CASRSLGTGGGSQHF.

The rearrangement links TRBV19 to TRBJ1-5, with 12 bases identical to TRBD1. Germline V gives CDR1 LNHDA, CDR2 SQIVND (reference sequence). V shed 7 bases, J shed 6 bases, and the junction held 16 bases outside the gene matches. The CDR3 length is 18 residues. This CDR3 reads CASTSGQGAIKWVQPQHF. Here the CDR3 DNA reads TGTGCCAGTACCTCGGGACAGGGGGCGATTAAGTGGGTTCAGCCCCAGCATTTT.

The chain links TRBV27 to TRBJ2-7; no firm D call. V was cut by 6 bases and J by 7 bases, with 16 bases left in between. CDR3 length: 13 amino acids. Per germline, CDR1 MNHEY and CDR2 SMNVEV (reference sequence). CDR3 residues: CASSLTFASEQYF. Here the CDR3 DNA reads TGTGCCAGCAGCCTAACCTTCGCTTCAGAGCAGTACTTC.

This clone was observed a single time. This chain connects TRBV2 to TRBJ2-5, with D uncertain. V lost 5 bases to trimming and J lost 1 base, with 14 bases between them. Germline V gene lookup returns CDR1 SNHLY and CDR2 FYNNEI. There are 15 residues in the CDR3. The CDR3 region has the DNA TGTGCCAGCAGTTTAAACGTGGGGATCCAAGAGACCCAGTACTTC. This translates into CASSLNVGIQETQYF.

This sequence joins TRBV25-1 and TRBJ1-4; 11 positions match TRBD1. Unmatched junction bases numbered 6, after V lost 7 bases and J lost 5 bases. The CDR3 consists of 15 residues. Germline V gene lookup returns CDR1 MGHDK and CDR2 SYGVNS. CDR3 coding DNA: TGTGCCAGCACCCCTGGGGACAGGGGGAATGAAAAACTGTTTTTT. Protein sequence: CASTPGDRGNEKLFF.

In this sample, this clone turned up a few times. Different DNA sequences within this sample yield the same CDR3. The rearrangement links TRBV14 to TRBJ1-1, with unresolved D. The CDR3 length is 13 residues. The V end was cut by 1 base, the J end by 3 bases, with 6 bases between. Germline CDR1 is SGHDN and CDR2 is FVKESK. CDR3 nucleotide sequence: TGTGCCAGCAGCCAAGGAGTGTACACTGAAGCTTTCTTT. It encodes CASSQGVYTEAFF.

Concerning this clone itself: This sample includes further DNA sequences coding for the same CDR3. The chain uses TRBV11-2 and TRBJ1-2; D remains ambiguous. The CDR3 has 14 residues. V lost 1 base and J lost 1, with 7 bases in between. Germline assignment: CDR1 SGHAT and CDR2 FQNNGV. The CDR3 loop is CASSLGSGNYGYTF. For the CDR3, the DNA is TGTGCCAGCAGCTTAGGTAGCGGTAACTATGGCTACACCTTC.

V usage is TRBV5-1 and J usage is TRBJ2-3, with TRBD2 matching over 9 bases. With V trimmed by 1 base and J by 0 bases, 6 bases remained unmatched. The CDR3 sequence is 17 residues long. Germline V gene sequence: CDR1 SGHRS, CDR2 YFSETQ. The CDR3 loop reads CASSLKRLAASTDTQYF. The DNA for the CDR3 is TGCGCCAGCAGCTTGAAGAGACTAGCGGCCAGCACAGATACGCAGTATTTT.

The genes are TRBV18 and TRBJ2-1; 11 bases fit TRBD2. Germline V gene data show CDR1 as KGHSH and CDR2 as LQKENI. The CDR3 extends over 18 amino acids. V lost 3 bases, J lost 7 bases, and 14 bases stayed unmatched. CDR3 bases: TGTGCCAGCTCACCGCCCCGGGGTATGGCTAGCGGGAGGAATGAGCAGTTCTTC. Protein sequence: CASSPPRGMASGRNEQFF.

This clone appeared a single time. This chain connects TRBV6-5 to TRBJ2-7, with D possibly TRBD2 on 6 matching bases. Per germline, CDR1 MNHEY and CDR2 SVGAGI. The V end was cut by 8 bases, the J end by 5 bases, with 22 bases between. The CDR3 loop spans 15 amino acids. DNA of the CDR3: TGTGCCAGCTCCGCCTTGGGGGAGGTAACACACGAGCAGTACTTC. This encodes CASSALGEVTHEQYF.

The chain couples TRBV30 to TRBJ2-2; TRBD2 might be the D (5 bases). Germline CDR1 is GTSNPN and CDR2 is SVGIG (reference sequence). The ends were cut back, 0 bases at V and 4 bases at J, with 12 bases in the middle. This CDR3 region has 15 residues. CDR3 protein: CAWSVDQAGTGELFF. DNA of the CDR3: TGTGCCTGGAGTGTAGACCAGGCGGGCACCGGGGAGCTGTTTTTT.

The V and J genes are TRBV28 and TRBJ1-2; D may be TRBD1 (5 bases). Germline V gene data show CDR1 as MDHEN and CDR2 as SYDVKM. The length of the CDR3 is 15 residues. Trimming cost V 5 bases and J 1 base, with 14 bases left between them. The CDR3 spells CASSPGLGGNYGYTF. CDR3 bases: TGTGCCAGCAGTCCGGGACTTGGGGGTAACTATGGCTACACCTTC.

The sample holds one count of this clone. This sequence joins TRBV6-1 and TRBJ1-1; D is ambiguous. The CDR3 spans 14 residues. Deletions cut 2 bases from V and 6 bases from J, with 13 bases between. CDR1 is MNHNS, CDR2 SASEGT, per germline. The CDR3 reads CASSENFAVPEAFF. Here the CDR3 DNA reads TGTGCCAGCAGTGAAAATTTCGCGGTTCCTGAAGCTTTCTTT.

V and J are TRBV29-1 and TRBJ2-1; TRBD2 agrees at 8 bases. The length of the CDR3 is 15 residues. Trimming at V came to 2 bases and at J to 5 bases, leaving 8 bases not matched to a gene. CDR1 and CDR2 from the germline V gene are SQVTM and ANQGSEA. CDR3 loop: CSVEQRGSWNNEQFF. The CDR3, as DNA: TGCAGCGTTGAACAGCGGGGGTCTTGGAACAATGAGCAGTTCTTC.

In nucleotides, the CDR3 is TGTGCCAGCAGTTCCCCAGTTAGGGGTTACAATGAGCAGTTCTTC. It translates to CASSSPVRGYNEQFF. The chain has TRBV27 and TRBJ2-1; TRBD1 is a possible D gene (5 bases). In germline, CDR1 is MNHEY, CDR2 SMNVEV (reference sequence). The V end lost 4 bases, the J end lost 4 bases, and 14 bases lay between the germline ends. The CDR3 extends over 15 amino acids.